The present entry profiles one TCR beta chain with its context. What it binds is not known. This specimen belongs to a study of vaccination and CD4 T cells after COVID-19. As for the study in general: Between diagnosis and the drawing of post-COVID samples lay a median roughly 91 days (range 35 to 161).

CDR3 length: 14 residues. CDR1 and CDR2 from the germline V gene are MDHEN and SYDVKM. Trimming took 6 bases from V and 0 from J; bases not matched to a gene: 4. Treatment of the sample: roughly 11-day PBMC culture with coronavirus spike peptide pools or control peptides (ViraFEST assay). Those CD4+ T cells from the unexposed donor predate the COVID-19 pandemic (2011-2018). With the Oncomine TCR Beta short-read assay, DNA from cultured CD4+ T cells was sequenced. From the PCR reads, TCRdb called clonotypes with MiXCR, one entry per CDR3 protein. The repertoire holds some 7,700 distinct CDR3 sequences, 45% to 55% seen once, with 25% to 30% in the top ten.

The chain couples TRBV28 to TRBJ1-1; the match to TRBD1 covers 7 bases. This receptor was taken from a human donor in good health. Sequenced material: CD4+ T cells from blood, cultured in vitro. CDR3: CASSRRGLNTEAFF. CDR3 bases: TGTGCCAGCAGCCGCAGGGGGTTGAACACTGAAGCTTTCTTT.